Below, 26 T cell receptor beta chains from the same sample are listed, as sequenced in a study of blood T cells in healthy people across ages. A second PCR, run for about 7 to 11 cycles, used a sample-barcoded 5' primer plus a J-beta primer mix. Using its own MiXCR run on the 5' RACE reads, TCRdb lists one record per CDR3 protein. This table holds around 1,600,000 distinct CDR3 sequences, approximately 43% found once. Material for sequencing was blood. These receptors were collected from a young woman in good health.

The chain couples TRBV25-1 to TRBJ1-3; no clear D. This CDR3 is built from 13 residues. CDR1 MGHDK and CDR2 SYGVNS come from the germline V gene. Deletions cut 7 bases from V and 8 bases from J, with 15 bases between. CDR3 amino acids: CASNNGLSDTIYF. Written as DNA, the CDR3 is TGTGCCAGCAACAATGGACTGTCAGACACCATATATTTT. The full variable domain, its missing parts supplied by reference TRBV25-1 and TRBJ1-3, is EADIYQTPRYLVIGTGKKITLECSQTMGHDKMYWYQQDPGMELHLIHYSYGVNSTEKGDLSSESTVSRIRTEHFPLTLESARPSHTSQYLCASNNGLSDTIYFGEGSWLTVV.

This clonotype has a handful of counts. The genes are TRBV13 and TRBJ2-7, with D possibly being TRBD1 (5 bases). V was pared by 1 base and J by 4 bases, with 20 bases between. CDR1 and CDR2 (germline): PRHDT, FYEKMQ (reference sequence). The CDR3 consists of 17 residues. In DNA form, the CDR3 reads TGTGCCAGCAGCTTAGTATCTACCTGGAAGGGGAATTACGAGCAGTACTTC. This codes for CASSLVSTWKGNYEQYF.

The chain links TRBV20-1 to TRBJ1-2; 7 nucleotides align to TRBD1. After removal of 8 bases from V and 5 bases from J, the junction contained 8 bases not matched to a gene. CDR1 and CDR2 (germline): DFQATT, SNEGSKA (reference sequence). This CDR3 has 12 amino acids. CDR3: CSPTGPRYGYTF. As DNA, the CDR3 is TGCAGTCCGACAGGGCCCAGATATGGCTACACCTTC.

This clonotype has more than one count but fewer than ten. J is TRBJ2-1 and V is TRBV4-2; the D gene could be TRBD1 or TRBD2 (5 bases each). The V and J ends lost 0 bases and 9 bases respectively, with 12 bases between them. The CDR3 covers 14 residues. Germline CDR1 LGHNA, CDR2 YNFKEQ. CDR3 bases: TGTGCCAGCAGCCAAGAATGGGGGTGGGTTGAGCAGTTCTTC. Translated: CASSQEWGWVEQFF.

The genes are TRBV11-2 and TRBJ2-1; no clear D gene. Trimming stripped 4 bases from V and 9 bases from J, with 10 bases between. The CDR3 spans 12 residues. Germline V lookup: CDR1 SGHAT, CDR2 FQNNGV. The CDR3 sequence: CASSSRTVEQFF. CDR3 bases: TGTGCCAGCAGCTCGCGGACCGTTGAGCAGTTCTTC.

This chain joins TRBV10-3 and TRBJ1-2; D possibly corresponds to TRBD1 (6 bases). Germline CDR1 ENHRY, CDR2 SYGVKD. Trimming removed 11 bases from V and 0 bases from J, with 13 bases in between. The CDR3 sequence is 13 residues long. The CDR3 sequence: CAHSGAPNYGYTF. CDR3 nucleotide sequence: TGTGCCCATTCGGGGGCCCCTAACTATGGCTACACCTTC.

This clonotype was observed a few times. J is TRBJ1-5 and V is TRBV4-1; unclear D gene. CDR3 length: 16 residues. Germline CDR1 reads MGHRA; CDR2 reads YSYEKL. The V end was cut by 1 base, the J end by 2 bases, with 12 bases between. In nucleotides, the CDR3 is TGCGCCAGCAGCCAAGTAGTCGGCGGTGGCAATCAGCCCCAGCATTTT. Its translation is CASSQVVGGGNQPQHF.

The chain couples TRBV29-1 to TRBJ2-3; D tentatively fits TRBD1 or TRBD2 (5 bases each). CDR1 SQVTM and CDR2 ANQGSEA come from the germline V gene. CDR3 length: 15 residues. The V end was cut by 2 bases, the J end by 0 bases, with 12 bases between. CDR3 nucleotide sequence: TGCAGCGTTGAACCGCGAGGGGCTAGCACAGATACGCAGTATTTT. It is translated as CSVEPRGASTDTQYF.

As to this clonotype: One end of the junction fails to match germline, which may point to a read error. The J gene is TRBJ2-1, the V gene TRBV7-7; no clear D. Germline V gene sequence: CDR1 SSHAT, CDR2 FNYEAQ (reference sequence). The CDR3 totals 13 residues. The CDR3 region has the DNA TGTGCTAGCAGCTTGGGCTCCTACAATGAGCGGTTCTTC. Its protein is CASSLGSYNERFF. The whole variable domain, filled in from reference TRBV7-7 and TRBJ2-1, reads GAGVSQSPRYKVTKRGQDVTLRCDPISSHATLYWYQQALGQGPEFLTYFNYEAQPDKSGLPSDRFSAERPEGSISTLTIQRTEQRDSAMYRCASSLGSYNERFFGPGTRLTVL.

V is TRBV29-1 and J is TRBJ2-7, with TRBD2 matching over 13 bases. The V gene's germline CDR1 is SQVTM and CDR2 ANQGSEA. J lost 3 bases, V lost 6 bases, and 5 bases had no gene match. This CDR3 is 14 amino acids long. DNA of the CDR3: TGCAGCGTAACCGGGACTAGCGGGATCTACGAGCAGTACTTC. Its translation is CSVTGTSGIYEQYF.

The V gene is TRBV7-9, the J gene TRBJ2-7, with D perhaps matching TRBD1 (5 bases). Germline V gene lookup returns CDR1 SEHNR and CDR2 FQNEAQ (reference sequence). This CDR3 region has 16 residues. The V and J ends lost 4 bases and 4 bases respectively, with 20 bases between them. This chain's CDR3 is CASSSQMGPDLYEQYF. The CDR3 coding sequence is TGTGCCAGCAGCTCCCAAATGGGGCCCGATCTATACGAGCAGTACTTC. The whole variable domain, remainder taken from reference TRBV7-9 and TRBJ2-7, is DTGVSQNPRHKITKRGQNVTFRCDPISEHNRLYWYRQTLGQGPEFLTYFQNEAQLEKSRLLSDRFSAERPKGSFSTLEIQRTEQGDSAMYLCASSSQMGPDLYEQYFGPGTRLTVT.

Only a few counts were recorded for this clonotype. J is TRBJ1-2 and V is TRBV29-1, with D uncertain. The CDR3 is 12 residues long. The germline gives CDR1 SQVTM, CDR2 ANQGSEA. V lost 3 bases to trimming and J lost 5 bases, with 10 bases between them. The CDR3 DNA reads TGCAGCGTTGAGAACGGCTTGTATGGCTACACCTTC. Translating it yields CSVENGLYGYTF.

This clonotype was recorded at least ten times. J is TRBJ2-1 and V is TRBV29-1, with D uncertain. Trimming took 6 bases from V and 3 from J, leaving 15 bases between them. From germline, CDR1 is SQVTM and CDR2 ANQGSEA. The CDR3 loop spans 14 amino acids. The CDR3 nucleotides are TGCAGCGTCGAACGCCGGGCCCACTACAATGAGCAGTTCTTC. Protein sequence: CSVERRAHYNEQFF.

This sequence joins TRBV15 and TRBJ2-1; 7 nucleotides agree with TRBD2. The V and J ends lost 5 bases and 4 bases, in that order; junction bases with no gene match: 14. Germline V gene data show CDR1 as LNHNV and CDR2 as YYDKDF (reference sequence). This CDR3 region has 17 residues. The CDR3 spells CATSDPGRELVYNEQFF. CDR3 in DNA: TGTGCCACCAGCGACCCGGGGCGGGAGTTAGTTTACAATGAGCAGTTCTTC.

Comments on this clonotype: A junction boundary mismatches the germline segment, possibly from a read error. V usage is TRBV6-1 and J usage is TRBJ1-2; D is unresolved. This CDR3 is 13 amino acids long. CDR1 is MNHNS and CDR2 is SASEGT in the germline V gene. The CDR3 reads CASSDARFYGHTF. As DNA, the CDR3 is TGTGCCAGCAGTGATGCCCGATTCTATGGCCACACCTTC.

This clonotype was seen only a few times. The V and J genes are TRBV27 and TRBJ1-2; D may be TRBD1 (5 bases). CDR1 MNHEY and CDR2 SMNVEV come from the germline V gene (reference sequence). Trimming pared 5 bases from V and 4 bases from J, leaving 14 bases between. The CDR3 covers 14 residues. The CDR3 DNA reads as TGTGCCAGCAGTCCTTCCAGGGCGCTCTATGGCTACACCTTC. Protein product: CASSPSRALYGYTF.

Remarks on this clonotype: The junction shows a germline mismatch at one end, possibly a read error. The rearrangement uses TRBV14 and TRBJ1-2, with a tentative D call TRBD1 (5 bases). The CDR3 runs 13 residues. CDR1 is SGHDN and CDR2 is FVKESK in the germline V gene. CDR3 sequence reads: CANSQELTAGYTF. The CDR3 DNA follows: TGTGCCAACAGCCAAGAGTTGACAGCTGGCTACACCTTC.

This chain uses TRBV7-2 with TRBJ2-5; 7 nucleotides agree with TRBD2. V shed 8 bases, J shed 5 bases, and the junction held 11 bases outside the gene matches. The length of the CDR3 is 14 residues. Germline lookup yields CDR1 SGHTA and CDR2 FQGNSA. This chain's CDR3 is CASARGDNRETQYF. The CDR3 DNA reads as TGTGCCAGCGCCCGGGGGGATAATAGGGAGACCCAGTACTTC.

This chain connects TRBV27 to TRBJ1-2; 8 bases map to TRBD1. Trimming at V came to 6 bases and at J to 10 bases, leaving 16 bases not matched to a gene. CDR3 length equals 15 residues. Germline-derived CDR1 and CDR2 are MNHEY and SMNVEV (reference sequence). CDR3 DNA: TGTGCCAGCAGGGACAGGGACTACGCCCCTATGGCCTACACCTTC. Translating gives CASRDRDYAPMAYTF.

This sequence joins TRBV12-3 or TRBV12-4 and TRBJ1-1, with D hard to call. V was trimmed by 3 bases and J by 0 bases, leaving 8 bases between them. The CDR3 contains 14 residues. CDR3 amino acids: CASSFGGVNTEAFF. The CDR3 region has the DNA TGTGCCAGCAGTTTCGGTGGGGTGAACACTGAAGCTTTCTTT.

The chain recombines TRBV7-9 with TRBJ1-3; 7 bases fit TRBD1. This CDR3 spans 16 amino acids. From germline, CDR1 is SEHNR and CDR2 FQNEAQ (reference sequence). The junction had 7 bases not matched to a gene; V was cut back by 5 bases and J by 0 bases. The CDR3 bases are TGTGCCAGCAGCCTTAGACAGGGAAGCTCTGGAAACACCATATATTTT. Encoded protein: CASSLRQGSSGNTIYF.

This rearrangement joins TRBV5-1 to TRBJ2-3; D is perhaps TRBD2 (6 bases). Between the trimmed V and J ends, which lost 0 bases and 2 bases, there was a span of 13 bases. CDR1 SGHRS and CDR2 YFSETQ come from the germline V gene. The CDR3 has 16 residues. CDR3 region: CASSLASSGFTDTQYF. DNA of the CDR3: TGCGCCAGCAGCTTGGCTAGTAGCGGATTCACAGATACGCAGTATTTT.

This clonotype was detected only once. The chain employs TRBV7-2 and TRBJ2-3; no reliable D call. Germline V gene sequence: CDR1 SGHTA, CDR2 FQGNSA. Trimming pared 5 bases from V and 3 bases from J, leaving 18 bases between. This CDR3 region has 16 residues. CDR3 protein: CASSTLVGLATDTQYF. The DNA for the CDR3 is TGTGCCAGCAGCACATTGGTGGGTCTGGCTACAGATACGCAGTATTTT.

This clonotype was found a few times. J is TRBJ2-5 and V is TRBV21-1; the table's TRBD1 call for D was not verified on the DNA. TRBV21-1 is an annotated pseudogene. The CDR3 length is 17 residues. As DNA, the CDR3 is TGTGCCAGCAGCAAAACAAACAGGGGCGCCGATCAAGAGACCCAGTACTTC. It specifies CASSKTNRGADQETQYF.

V and J are TRBV7-2 and TRBJ2-1; TRBD2 matches at 9 bases. J lost 6 bases, V lost 8 bases, and 5 bases had no gene match. The germline V gene encodes CDR1 SGHTA and CDR2 FQGNSA. This CDR3 has 13 amino acids. The DNA of the CDR3 is TGTGCCAGCGGGACTAGCTATTCCAATGAGCAGTTCTTC. This codes for CASGTSYSNEQFF.

The V gene is TRBV20-1, the J gene TRBJ2-1; TRBD1 matches at 8 bases. V trimming: 0 bases; J trimming: 10 bases; junction bases outside the gene matches: 17. The germline CDR1 and CDR2 sequences are DFQATT and SNEGSKA (reference sequence). The CDR3 totals 17 residues. The CDR3 spells CSARDPGQVIGGSEQFF. The CDR3 bases are TGCAGTGCTAGAGATCCGGGACAGGTAATCGGGGGAAGCGAGCAGTTCTTC.